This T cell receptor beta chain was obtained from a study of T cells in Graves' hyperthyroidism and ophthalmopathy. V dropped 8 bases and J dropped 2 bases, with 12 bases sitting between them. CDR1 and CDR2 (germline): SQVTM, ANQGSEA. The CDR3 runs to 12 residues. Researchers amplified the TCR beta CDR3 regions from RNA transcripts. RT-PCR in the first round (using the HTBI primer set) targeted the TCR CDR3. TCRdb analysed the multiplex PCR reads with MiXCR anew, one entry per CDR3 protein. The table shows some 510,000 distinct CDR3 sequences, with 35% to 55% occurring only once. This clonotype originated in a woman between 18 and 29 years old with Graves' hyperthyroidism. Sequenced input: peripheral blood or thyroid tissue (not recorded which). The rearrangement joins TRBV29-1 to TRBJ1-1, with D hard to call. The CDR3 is CSLERGNTEAFF. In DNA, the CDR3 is TGCAGCTTGGAACGGGGAAACACTGAAGCTTTCTTT. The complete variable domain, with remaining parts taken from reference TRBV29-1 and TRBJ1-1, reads SAVISQKPSRDICQRGTSLTIQCQVDSQVTMMFWYRQQPGQSLTLIATANQGSEATYESGFVIDKFPISRPNLTFSTLTVSNMSPEDSSIYLCSLERGNTEAFFGQGTRLTVV.